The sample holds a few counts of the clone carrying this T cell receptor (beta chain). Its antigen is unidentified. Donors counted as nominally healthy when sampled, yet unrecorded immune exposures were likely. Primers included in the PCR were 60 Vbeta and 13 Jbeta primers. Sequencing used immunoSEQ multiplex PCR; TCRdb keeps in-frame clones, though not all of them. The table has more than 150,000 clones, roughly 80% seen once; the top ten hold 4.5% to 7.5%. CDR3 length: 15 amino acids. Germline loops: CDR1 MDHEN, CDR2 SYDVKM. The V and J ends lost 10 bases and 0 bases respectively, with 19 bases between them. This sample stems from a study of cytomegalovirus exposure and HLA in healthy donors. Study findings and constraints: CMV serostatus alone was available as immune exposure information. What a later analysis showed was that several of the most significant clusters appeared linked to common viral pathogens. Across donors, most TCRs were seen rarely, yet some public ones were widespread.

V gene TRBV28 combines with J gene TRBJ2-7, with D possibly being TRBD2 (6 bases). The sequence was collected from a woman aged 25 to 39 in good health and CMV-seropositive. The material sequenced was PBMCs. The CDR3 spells CATAGRAALSYEQYF. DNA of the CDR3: TGTGCCACCGCCGGGAGAGCGGCCCTCTCCTACGAGCAGTACTTC.